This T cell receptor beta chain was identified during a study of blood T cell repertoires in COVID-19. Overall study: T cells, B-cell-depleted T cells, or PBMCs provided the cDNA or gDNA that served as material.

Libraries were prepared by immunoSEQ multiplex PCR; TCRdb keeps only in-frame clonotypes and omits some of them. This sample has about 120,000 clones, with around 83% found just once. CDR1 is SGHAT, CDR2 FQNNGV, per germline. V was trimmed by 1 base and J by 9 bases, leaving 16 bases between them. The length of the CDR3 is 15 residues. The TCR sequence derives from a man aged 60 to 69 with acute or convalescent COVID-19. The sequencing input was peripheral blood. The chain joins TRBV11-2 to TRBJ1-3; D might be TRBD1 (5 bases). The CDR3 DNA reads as TGTGCCAGCAGCTTAGTAGACCGCCCCAGGGCCACCATATATTTT. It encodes CASSLVDRPRATIYF.